These T cell receptor beta chains were read from a single sample in a study of T-cell memory formation after mild COVID-19. Each CDR3 protein is one row after TCRdb ran MiXCR on the 5' RACE reads. The table shows some 210,000 distinct CDR3 sequences, with more than 9% occurring only once. The specimen sequenced was PBMCs or a T cell subset sorted from them (not recorded which). These receptors came from a man between 18 and 29 years old who had mild COVID-19 (a few samples of this study predate the infection). Cell type and time point are not known. Each CDR3 is given with its conserved first and last residue. D genes are given only for firm matches. Expanded clones get a size class; other rows say once, few or many, or leave the size out.

size | J | V | D | DNA | CDR3
few | TRBJ1-2 | TRBV7-2 | . | TGTGCCAGCAGCTCTGCGGTGAACTATGGCTACACCTTC | CASSSAVNYGYTF
few | TRBJ2-3 | TRBV20-1 | TRBD2 | TGCAGTGCTAGAGCGGGGGGGCCGACAGATACGCAGTATTTT | CSARAGGPTDTQYF
few | TRBJ1-5 | TRBV6-5 | . | TGTGCCAGCAGTGAACGGGAGCATCAGCCCCAGCATTTT | CASSEREHQPQHF
. | TRBJ2-3 | TRBV20-1 | TRBD2 | TGCAGTGCTAGCGGGGGGACGATAGCGCAGTATTTT | CSASGGTIAQYF
many | TRBJ2-5 | TRBV3-1 | TRBD1 | TGTGCCAGCAGCCCGGACAGGGAGTGGGCCCAGTACTTC | CASSPDREWAQYF
few | TRBJ1-3 | TRBV12-3/TRBV12-4 | . | TGTGCCAGCACCCAACGGGGTCCCTCTGGAAACACCATATATTTT | CASTQRGPSGNTIYF
. | TRBJ2-7 | TRBV3-1 | . | TGTGCCAGCAGCCAAGAACTAGCACCTACCCACGAGCAGTACTTC | CASSQELAPTHEQYF
. | TRBJ2-2 | TRBV10-2 | TRBD1 | TGCGCCAGCACCCAGGGACAGCCAAACACCGGGGAGCTGTTTTTT | CASTQGQPNTGELFF
few | TRBJ2-3 | TRBV10-3 | TRBD1 | TGTGCCATCAGTGATGGACAGGGAAGGGGCTTAAATACGCAGTATTTT | CAISDGQGRGLNTQYF
few | TRBJ2-1 | TRBV5-1 | . | TGCGCCAGCAGCTTGGAAGGGGGGGAGCAGTTCTTC | CASSLEGGEQFF
few | TRBJ2-7 | TRBV7-2 | . | TGTGCCAGCAGCTTATATCGCAGCCGGGCAGGGTACGAGCAGTACTTC | CASSLYRSRAGYEQYF
many | TRBJ2-7 | TRBV6-1 | TRBD1 | TGTGCCAGCAGCCAGGGCAGGGGGCTTTGGAACGAGCAGTACTTC | CASSQGRGLWNEQYF
many | TRBJ2-5 | TRBV7-2 | . | TGTGCCAGCAGCCCCCTCGGGGAGACCCAGTACTTC | CASSPLGETQYF
few | TRBJ1-2 | TRBV5-1 | TRBD1 | TGCGCCAGCAGCCTCGGGACAGGGCCTGGCTACACCTTC | CASSLGTGPGYTF
few | TRBJ1-6 | TRBV4-3 | . | TGCGCCAGCAGCCAAGAGCCCGGGGGCTCCTATAATTCACCCCTCCACTTT | CASSQEPGGSYNSPLHF
few | TRBJ1-2 | TRBV18 | . | TGTGCCAGCTCACCACCTGCATTCTATGGCTACACCTTC | CASSPPAFYGYTF
. | TRBJ1-5 | TRBV7-2 | TRBD1 | TGTGCCAGCAGCTTTAGGGGGCACCCCAATCAGCCCCAGCATTTT | CASSFRGHPNQPQHF
few | TRBJ2-7 | TRBV7-9 | . | TGTGCCAGCAGCTTAGAACCGGGCGCGAGCTACGAGCAGTACTTC | CASSLEPGASYEQYF
. | TRBJ2-5 | TRBV30 | TRBD2 | TGTGCCTGGAGTGTAAGGGGGACTAGCGGGGTGGAGACCCAGTACTTC | CAWSVRGTSGVETQYF
. | TRBJ2-1 | TRBV7-2 | TRBD1 | TGTGCCAGCAGCTCCCGACAGGGCTATGAGCAGTTCTTC | CASSSRQGYEQFF
. | TRBJ2-2 | TRBV5-1 | . | TGCGCCAGCAGCTTGAGTCCGGGGTCCGGGGAGCTGTTTTTT | CASSLSPGSGELFF
. | TRBJ1-3 | TRBV20-1 | . | TGCAGTGCTAGGTCGGGGGGCGGTGGAAACACCATATATTTT | CSARSGGGGNTIYF
. | TRBJ2-1 | TRBV6-1 | . | TGTGCCAGCAGTGAATGGAGGGGTGAGCAGTTCTTC | CASSEWRGEQFF
. | TRBJ1-4 | TRBV28 | . | TGTGCCAGCAGGCCCCGGGAGAAGGAAAAACTGTTTTTT | CASRPREKEKLFF
few | TRBJ1-3 | TRBV7-2 | . | TGTGCCAGCAGACGGGAGACGGGGAACACCATATATTTT | CASRRETGNTIYF